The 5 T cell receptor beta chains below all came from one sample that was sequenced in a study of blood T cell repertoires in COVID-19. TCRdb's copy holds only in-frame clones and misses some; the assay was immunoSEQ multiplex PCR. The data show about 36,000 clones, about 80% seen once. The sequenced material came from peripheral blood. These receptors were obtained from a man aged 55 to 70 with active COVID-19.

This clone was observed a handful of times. CDR3: CASSSRGTFTDTQYF. Here the CDR3 DNA reads TGTGCCAGCAGTTCCCGGGGGACTTTCACAGATACGCAGTATTTT. This rearrangement joins TRBV7-2 to TRBJ2-3; TRBD2 might be the D (6 bases). Germline CDR1 is SGHTA and CDR2 is FQGNSA. V lost 6 bases to trimming and J lost 2 bases, with 15 bases between them. The CDR3 is 15 residues long.

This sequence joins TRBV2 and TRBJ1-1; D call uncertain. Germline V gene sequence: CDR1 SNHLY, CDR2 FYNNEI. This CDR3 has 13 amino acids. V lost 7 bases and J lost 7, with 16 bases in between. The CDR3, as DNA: TGTGCCAGCAAAAGGACTGCGGCGGGTGAAGCTTTCTTT. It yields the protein CASKRTAAGEAFF.

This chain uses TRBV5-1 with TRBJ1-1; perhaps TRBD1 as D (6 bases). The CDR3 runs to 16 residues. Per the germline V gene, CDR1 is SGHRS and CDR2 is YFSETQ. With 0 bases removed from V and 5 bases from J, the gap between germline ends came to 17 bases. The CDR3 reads CASSLGGLRGGTEAFF. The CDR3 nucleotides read TGCGCCAGCAGCTTGGGCGGGCTACGAGGGGGAACTGAAGCTTTCTTT.

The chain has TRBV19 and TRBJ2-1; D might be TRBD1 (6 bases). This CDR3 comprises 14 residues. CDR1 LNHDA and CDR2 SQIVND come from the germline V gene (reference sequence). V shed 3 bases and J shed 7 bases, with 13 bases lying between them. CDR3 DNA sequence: TGTGCCAGTAGTATTGTGGGGGCGCTGAATGAGCAGTTCTTC. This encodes CASSIVGALNEQFF. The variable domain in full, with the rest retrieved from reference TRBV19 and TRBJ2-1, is DGGITQSPKYLFRKEGQNVTLSCEQNLNHDAMYWYRQDPGQGLRLIYYSQIVNDFQKGDIAEGYSVSREKKESFPLTVTSAQKNPTAFYLCASSIVGALNEQFFGPGTRLTVL.

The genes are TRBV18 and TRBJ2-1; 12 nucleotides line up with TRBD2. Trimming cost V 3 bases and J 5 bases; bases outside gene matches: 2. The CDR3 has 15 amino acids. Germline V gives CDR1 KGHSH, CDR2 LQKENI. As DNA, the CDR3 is TGTGCCAGCTCACCGAGACTAGCGGGGGACAATGAGCAGTTCTTC. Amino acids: CASSPRLAGDNEQFF. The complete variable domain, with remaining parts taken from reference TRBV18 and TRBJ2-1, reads NAGVMQNPRHLVRRRGQEARLRCSPMKGHSHVYWYRQLPEEGLKFMVYLQKENIIDESGMPKERFSAEFPKEGPSILRIQQVVRGDSAAYFCASSPRLAGDNEQFFGPGTRLTVL.